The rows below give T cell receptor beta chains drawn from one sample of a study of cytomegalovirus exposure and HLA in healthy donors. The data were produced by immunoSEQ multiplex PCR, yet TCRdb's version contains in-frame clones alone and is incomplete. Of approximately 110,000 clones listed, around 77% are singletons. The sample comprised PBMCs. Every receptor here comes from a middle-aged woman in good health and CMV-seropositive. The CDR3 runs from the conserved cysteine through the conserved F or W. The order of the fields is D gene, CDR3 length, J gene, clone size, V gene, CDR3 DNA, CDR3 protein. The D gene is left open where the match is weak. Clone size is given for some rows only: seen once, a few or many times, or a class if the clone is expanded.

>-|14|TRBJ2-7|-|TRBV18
TGTGCCAGCTCACGACAGAGGACGGACTACGAGCAGTACTTC
CASSRQRTDYEQYF
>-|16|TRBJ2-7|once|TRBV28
TGTGCCAGCAGTCCGCCTTGGGGAGGAAGGGCCTACGAGCAGTACTTC
CASSPPWGGRAYEQYF
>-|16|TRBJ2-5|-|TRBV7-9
TGTGCCAGCAGCCTAGGTTATGCGGAGGGGCGAGAGACCCAGTACTTC
CASSLGYAEGRETQYF
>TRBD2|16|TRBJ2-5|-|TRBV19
TGTGCCAGTAGTTCCACTAGCGCCTTGTTCCAAGAGACCCAGTACTTC
CASSSTSALFQETQYF
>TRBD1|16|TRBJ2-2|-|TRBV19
TGTGCCAGTTCCCCCAGGGGGACACTGAACACCGGGGAGCTGTTTTTT
CASSPRGTLNTGELFF
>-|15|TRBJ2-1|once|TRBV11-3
TGTGCCAGCAGTTCCGGGACTCCACCCTACAATGAGCAGTTCTTC
CASSSGTPPYNEQFF
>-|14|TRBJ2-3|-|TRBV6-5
TGTGCCAGCAGGGACACCCTGTTGCCAGATACGCAGTATTTT
CASRDTLLPDTQYF
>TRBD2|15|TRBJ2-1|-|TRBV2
TGTGCCAGCAGTGAAGGTCTAGCGGGAGGGGATGAGCAGTTCTTC
CASSEGLAGGDEQFF
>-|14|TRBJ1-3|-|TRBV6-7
TGTGCCAGCATTGAGGGGGGGACTGGAAACACCATATATTTT
CASIEGGTGNTIYF
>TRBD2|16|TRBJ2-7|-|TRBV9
TGTGCCAGCAGCGCTGGGGAGCGGGAGCTTCCCTACGAGCAGTACTTC
CASSAGERELPYEQYF
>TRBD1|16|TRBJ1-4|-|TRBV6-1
TGTGCCAGCAGTGAGGGACAGGGCGAGACTAATGAAAAACTGTTTTTT
CASSEGQGETNEKLFF
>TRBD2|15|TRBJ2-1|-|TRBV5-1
TGCGCCAGCAGCTTGGGGCTAGCGGGAAGGAATGAGCAGTTCTTC
CASSLGLAGRNEQFF
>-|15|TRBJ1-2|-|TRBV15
TGTGCCACCAGCAGGCGGGGCAGTTTTTCGGGTGGCTACACCTTC
CATSRRGSFSGGYTF
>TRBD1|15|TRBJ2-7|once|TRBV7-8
TGTGCCACACAGCCAGGGGGTGGCAGCTCCTACGAGCAGTACTTC
CATQPGGGSSYEQYF
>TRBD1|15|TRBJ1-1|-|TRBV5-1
TGCGCCAGCAGCTTGGCCCAGGGGGTGAACACTGAAGCTTTCTTT
CASSLAQGVNTEAFF
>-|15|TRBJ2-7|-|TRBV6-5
TGTGCCAGCAGTTACTCATCCGGGAGCTCCTACGAGCAGTACTTC
CASSYSSGSSYEQYF
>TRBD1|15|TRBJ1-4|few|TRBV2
TGTGCCAGCAGTTACAGGGGCACAACTAATGAAAAACTGTTTTTT
CASSYRGTTNEKLFF
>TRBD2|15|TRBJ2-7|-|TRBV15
TGTGCCACCAGCAGAGTGGCGGGGAGGGCCTACGAGCAGTACTTC
CATSRVAGRAYEQYF
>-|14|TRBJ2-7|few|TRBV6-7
TGTGCCAGCAGTCCCCTTCGGGTCTCCTACGAGCAGTACTTC
CASSPLRVSYEQYF
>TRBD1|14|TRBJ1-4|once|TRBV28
TGTGCCAGCAGTCCAGGGGGCGCGGGTGAAAAACTGTTTTTT
CASSPGGAGEKLFF
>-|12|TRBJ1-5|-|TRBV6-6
TGTGCCAGCAAAGGAGGGGATCAGCCCCAGCATTTT
CASKGGDQPQHF
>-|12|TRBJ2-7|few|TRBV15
TGTGCCACCAGCAGACACAGGGCCGAGCAGTACTTC
CATSRHRAEQYF
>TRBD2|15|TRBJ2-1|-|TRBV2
TGTGCCAGCAGCGGGAGCGGGAGCTCCTACAATGAGCAGTTCTTC
CASSGSGSSYNEQFF
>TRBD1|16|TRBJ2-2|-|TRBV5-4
TGTGCCAGCAGCCTAGGACAGGGAGCGAACACCGGGGAGCTGTTTTTT
CASSLGQGANTGELFF
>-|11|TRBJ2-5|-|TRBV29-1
TGCAGCGTGACCGCCCAGGGGAAGCAGTACTTC
CSVTAQGKQYF
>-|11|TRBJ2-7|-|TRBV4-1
TGCGCCAGCAGCCGGGGAGCTGAGCAGTACTTC
CASSRGAEQYF
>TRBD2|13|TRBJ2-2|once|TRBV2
TGTGCCAGCAGTGGTAGCGGGAAGGGGGAGCTGTTTTTT
CASSGSGKGELFF
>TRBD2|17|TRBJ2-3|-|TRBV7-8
TGTGCCAGCAGCTTAGCGTCCTTGCTAGCGGGGGGGGATACGCAGTATTTT
CASSLASLLAGGDTQYF
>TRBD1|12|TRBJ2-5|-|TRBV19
TGTGCCACCTCACAGGGGACAGAGACCCAGTACTTC
CATSQGTETQYF
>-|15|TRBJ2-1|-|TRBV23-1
TGCGCCAGCAGTCCTTGGGACACCTTATACAATGAGCAGTTCTTC
CASSPWDTLYNEQFF
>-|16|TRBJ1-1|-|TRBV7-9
TGTGCCAGCAGCCGCTGGACCACAGGTTGGGACACTGAAGCTTTCTTT
CASSRWTTGWDTEAFF
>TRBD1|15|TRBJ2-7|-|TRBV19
TGTGCCAGTAGATTAGGGACAGAGAGCTCCTACGAGCAGTACTTC
CASRLGTESSYEQYF
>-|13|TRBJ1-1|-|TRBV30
TGTGCCGGAACCCCAGGGGCCGAGACTGAAGCTTTCTTT
CAGTPGAETEAFF
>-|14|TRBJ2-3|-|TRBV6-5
TGTGCCAGCAGTTACGGTCAGGGCGGAGATACGCAGTATTTT
CASSYGQGGDTQYF
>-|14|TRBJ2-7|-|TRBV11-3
TGTGCCAGCAGCCCAGGGGGGACAGCCTACGAGCAGTACTTC
CASSPGGTAYEQYF
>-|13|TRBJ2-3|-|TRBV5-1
TGCGCCAGCAGCTTGTCATGGTTAAGCCCGCAGTATTTT
CASSLSWLSPQYF
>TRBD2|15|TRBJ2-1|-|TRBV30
TGTGCCTGGAGTGGTCCCGGGAGGGCCTACAATGAGCAGTTCTTC
CAWSGPGRAYNEQFF
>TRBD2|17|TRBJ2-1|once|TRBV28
TGTGCCAGCAGTCCCACTAGCGGGAGGGCCGGTCACAATGAGCAGTTCTTC
CASSPTSGRAGHNEQFF
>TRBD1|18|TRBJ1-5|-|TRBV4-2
TGTGCCAGCAGCCAAATGACAGGGGGGACTAATAGCAATCAGCCCCAGCATTTT
CASSQMTGGTNSNQPQHF
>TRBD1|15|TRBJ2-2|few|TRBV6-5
TGTGCCAGCAGTTACGACAGGGGGAGCACCGGGGAGCTGTTTTTT
CASSYDRGSTGELFF
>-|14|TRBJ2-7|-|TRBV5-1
TGCGCCAGCAGGTCCGGGACAAGACTTTACGAGCAGTACTTC
CASRSGTRLYEQYF
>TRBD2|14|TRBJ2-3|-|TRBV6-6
TGTGCCAGCCGGGCGGGAGAGGTAACAGATACGCAGTATTTT
CASRAGEVTDTQYF